The clone carrying this T cell receptor (beta chain) was detected ten times or more. The entry originates in a study of identical twins' blood T cells. TCRdb analysed the 5' RACE reads with MiXCR anew, one entry per CDR3 protein. The sample carries a few hundred thousand distinct CDR3 sequences, approximately 30% recorded once. Trimming cost V 4 bases and J 0 bases; bases outside gene matches: 12. The CDR3 runs to 18 residues. The V and J genes are TRBV12-3 or TRBV12-4 and TRBJ1-1, with 9 positions matching TRBD1. The receptor's source is a woman aged 18-49 years in good health. The sample was PBMCs. The CDR3: CASSSPYRGLSMNTEAFF. CDR3 nucleotide sequence: TGTGCCAGCAGTTCCCCGTACAGGGGGCTTAGTATGAACACTGAAGCTTTCTTT.